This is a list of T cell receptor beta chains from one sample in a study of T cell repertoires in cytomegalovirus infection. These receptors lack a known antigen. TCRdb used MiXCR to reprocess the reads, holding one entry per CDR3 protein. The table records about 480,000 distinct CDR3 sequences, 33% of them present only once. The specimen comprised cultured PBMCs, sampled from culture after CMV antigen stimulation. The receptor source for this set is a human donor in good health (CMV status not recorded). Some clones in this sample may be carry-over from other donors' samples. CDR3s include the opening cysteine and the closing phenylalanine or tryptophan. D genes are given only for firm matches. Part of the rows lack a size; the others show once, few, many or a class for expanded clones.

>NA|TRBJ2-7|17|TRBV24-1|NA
CATSDLGTPIPAYEQYF
TGTGCCACCAGTGACCTCGGGACCCCTATACCTGCCTACGAGCAGTACTTC
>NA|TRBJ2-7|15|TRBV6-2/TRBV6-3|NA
CASSYDTSSSYEQYF
TGTGCCAGCAGTTACGACACTAGCAGCTCCTACGAGCAGTACTTC
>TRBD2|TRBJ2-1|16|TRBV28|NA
CASSLAGTSGSYEQFF
TGTGCCAGCAGTTTAGCTGGGACTAGCGGGAGCTATGAGCAGTTCTTC
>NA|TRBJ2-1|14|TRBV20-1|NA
CSAISGSSYNEQFF
TGCAGTGCTATTAGCGGTAGCTCCTACAATGAGCAGTTCTTC
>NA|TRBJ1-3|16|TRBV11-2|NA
CASSTYRQASGNTIYF
TGTGCCAGCAGCACCTATAGACAGGCCTCTGGAAACACCATATATTTT
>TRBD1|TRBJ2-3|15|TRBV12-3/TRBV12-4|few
CASSLGDRGRDTQYF
TGTGCCAGCAGTTTAGGGGACAGGGGGCGAGATACGCAGTATTTT
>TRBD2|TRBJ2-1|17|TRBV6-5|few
CASRTTFGTSGYNEQFF
TGTGCCAGCAGAACTACTTTTGGGACTAGCGGGTACAATGAGCAGTTCTTC
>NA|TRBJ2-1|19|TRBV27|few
CASTHYGEWGRTSYNEQFF
TGTGCCAGCACTCATTATGGAGAGTGGGGGCGGACCTCCTACAATGAGCAGTTCTTC
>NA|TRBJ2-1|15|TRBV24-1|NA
CATNTGRRPDNEQFF
TGTGCCACCAACACGGGACGACGACCCGACAATGAGCAGTTCTTC
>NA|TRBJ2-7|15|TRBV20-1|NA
CSTSRGPETSYEQYF
TGCAGTACCTCCCGAGGGCCGGAAACCTCCTACGAGCAGTACTTC
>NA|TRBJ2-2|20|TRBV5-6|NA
CASSLLVGGMGPSNTGELFF
TGTGCCAGCAGCTTGTTGGTGGGGGGCATGGGACCGTCGAACACCGGGGAGCTGTTTTTT
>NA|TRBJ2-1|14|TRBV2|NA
CASSEGGRGYEQFF
TGTGCCAGCAGTGAAGGCGGCAGGGGTTATGAGCAGTTCTTC
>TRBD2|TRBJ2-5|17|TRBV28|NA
CASRSGTSGRGGETQYF
TGTGCCAGCAGATCCGGGACTAGCGGGAGGGGGGGAGAGACCCAGTACTTC
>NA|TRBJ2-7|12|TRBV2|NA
CASSRQRYEQYF
TGTGCCAGCAGTCGACAGAGGTACGAGCAGTACTTC
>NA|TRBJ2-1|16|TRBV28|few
CASSEARSTAPNEQFF
TGTGCCAGCAGTGAGGCTCGCAGCACGGCCCCCAATGAGCAGTTCTTC